The clone carrying this T cell receptor (beta chain) was detected a few times. Antigen unknown. This entry comes from a study of post-analysis software for immune sequencing data. Across the whole study: Multiple sclerosis in the patients followed relapsing-remitting, secondary progressive and progressive-relapsing courses. Notes on the study in general: F measure showed strong co-clustering of same-batch samples. Multiple sclerosis was associated with a significant reduction in normalized Chao1 diversity relative to controls. Patients used five TRBV segments, including TRBV5-6, TRBV5-1 and TRBV20-1, more often than controls.

CDR3 size: 17 residues. With V trimmed by 3 bases and J by 5 bases, 9 bases remained unmatched. Germline CDR1 is SGHRS and CDR2 is YFSETQ. Unique molecular identifiers featured in each of the TCR beta cDNA libraries. Yield was 450,000 to 650,000 cDNA molecules from around 1 to 9.1 million T cells. TCRdb re-called the PCR reads through MiXCR, storing one row per CDR3 protein. The sample has a few hundred thousand distinct CDR3 sequences, approximately 45% seen once; the top ten hold about 12%. The chain has TRBV5-1 and TRBJ2-3; 13 bases agree with TRBD2. Sequencing was done on a sample of blood. The TCR originated in a girl aged 10-17 years with multiple sclerosis. This CDR3 is CASSSYGLAGEGDTQYF. CDR3 nucleotide sequence: TGCGCCAGCAGCTCCTATGGACTAGCGGGAGAGGGAGATACGCAGTATTTT.